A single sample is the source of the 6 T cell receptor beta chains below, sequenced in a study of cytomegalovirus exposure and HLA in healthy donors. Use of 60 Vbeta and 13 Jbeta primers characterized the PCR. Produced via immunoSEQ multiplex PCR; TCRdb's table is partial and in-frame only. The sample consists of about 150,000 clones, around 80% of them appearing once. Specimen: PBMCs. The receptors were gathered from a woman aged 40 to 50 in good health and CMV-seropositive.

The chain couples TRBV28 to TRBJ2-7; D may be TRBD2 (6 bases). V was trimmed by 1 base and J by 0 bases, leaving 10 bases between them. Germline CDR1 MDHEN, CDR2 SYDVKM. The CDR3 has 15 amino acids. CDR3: CASSLYGGSSYEQYF. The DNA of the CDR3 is TGTGCCAGCAGTTTATACGGAGGGAGCTCCTACGAGCAGTACTTC.

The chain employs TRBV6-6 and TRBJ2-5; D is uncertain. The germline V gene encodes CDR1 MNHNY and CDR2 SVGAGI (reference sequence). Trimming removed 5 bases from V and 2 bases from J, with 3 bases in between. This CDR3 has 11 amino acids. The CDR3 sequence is CASSPQETQYF. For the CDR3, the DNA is TGTGCCAGCAGTCCTCAAGAGACCCAGTACTTC.

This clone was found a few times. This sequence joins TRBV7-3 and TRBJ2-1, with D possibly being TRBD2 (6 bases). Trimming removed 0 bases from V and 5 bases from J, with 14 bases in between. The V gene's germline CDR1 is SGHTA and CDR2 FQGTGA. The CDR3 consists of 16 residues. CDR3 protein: CASSLTASAANNEQFF. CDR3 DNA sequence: TGTGCCAGCAGCTTAACGGCTAGCGCAGCGAACAATGAGCAGTTCTTC. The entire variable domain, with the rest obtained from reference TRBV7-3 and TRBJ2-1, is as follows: GAGVSQTPSNKVTEKGKYVELRCDPISGHTALYWYRQSLGQGPEFLIYFQGTGAADDSGLPNDRFFAVRPEGSVSTLKIQRTERGDSAVYLCASSLTASAANNEQFFGPGTRLTVL.

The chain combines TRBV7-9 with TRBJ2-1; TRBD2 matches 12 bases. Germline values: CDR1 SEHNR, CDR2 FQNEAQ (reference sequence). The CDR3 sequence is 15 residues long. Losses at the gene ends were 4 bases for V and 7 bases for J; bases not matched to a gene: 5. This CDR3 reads CASSSTSGSWNEQFF. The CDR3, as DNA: TGTGCCAGCAGCTCGACTAGCGGGAGCTGGAATGAGCAGTTCTTC.

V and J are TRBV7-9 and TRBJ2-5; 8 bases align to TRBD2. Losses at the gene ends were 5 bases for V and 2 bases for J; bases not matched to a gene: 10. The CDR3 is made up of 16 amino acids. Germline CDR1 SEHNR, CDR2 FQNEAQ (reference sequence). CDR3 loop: CASSQGIAGIQETQYF. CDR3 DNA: TGTGCCAGCAGCCAAGGGATAGCGGGAATACAAGAGACCCAGTACTTC. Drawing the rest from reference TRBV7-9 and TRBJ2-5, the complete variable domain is DTGVSQNPRHKITKRGQNVTFRCDPISEHNRLYWYRQTLGQGPEFLTYFQNEAQLEKSRLLSDRFSAERPKGSFSTLEIQRTEQGDSAMYLCASSQGIAGIQETQYFGPGTRLLVL.

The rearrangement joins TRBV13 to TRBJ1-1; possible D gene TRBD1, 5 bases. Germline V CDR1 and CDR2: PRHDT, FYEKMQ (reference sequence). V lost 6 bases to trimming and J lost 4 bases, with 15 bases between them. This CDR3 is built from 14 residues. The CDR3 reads CASSPGGGGTEAFF. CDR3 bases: TGTGCCAGCAGTCCTGGGGGGGGAGGCACTGAAGCTTTCTTT.